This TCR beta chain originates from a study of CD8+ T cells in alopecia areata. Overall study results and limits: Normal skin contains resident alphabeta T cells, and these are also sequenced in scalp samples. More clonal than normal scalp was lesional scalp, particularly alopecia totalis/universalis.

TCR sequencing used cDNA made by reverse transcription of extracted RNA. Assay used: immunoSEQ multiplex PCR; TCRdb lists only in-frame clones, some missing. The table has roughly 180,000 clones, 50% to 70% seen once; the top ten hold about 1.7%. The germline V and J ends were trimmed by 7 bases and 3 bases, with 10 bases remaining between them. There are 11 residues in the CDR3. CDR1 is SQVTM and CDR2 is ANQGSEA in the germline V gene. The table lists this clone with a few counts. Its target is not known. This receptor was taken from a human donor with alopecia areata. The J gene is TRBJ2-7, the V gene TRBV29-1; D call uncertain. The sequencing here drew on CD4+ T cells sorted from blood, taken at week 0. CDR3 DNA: TGCAGCGCGCGCGGTAGCTACGAGCAGTACTTC. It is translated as CSARGSYEQYF.